This T cell receptor (beta chain) was profiled in a study of shared clonotypes between healthy human individuals. The protocol was immunoSEQ multiplex PCR, while the TCRdb copy is restricted to in-frame clones and leaves out a portion. The top ten hold 0.13% of the sample, which has just over 2,000,000 clones, roughly 95% seen once. This CDR3 has 11 residues. V was cut by 7 bases and J by 7 bases, with 12 bases left in between. Looked up from germline, CDR1 is SGDLS and CDR2 is YYNGEE. J is TRBJ2-7 and V is TRBV9; D remains ambiguous. The clonotype comes from a man in his late teens or twenties in good health. Sequencing input: naive CD4+ T cells sorted from blood. Subset described: CD45RA+ positively selected. The CDR3 DNA reads as TGTGCCAGCCGCTCTCACACGGAGCAGTACTTC. It encodes CASRSHTEQYF.